This record concerns one TCR beta chain sequence. Many counts were recorded for this clonotype. Which antigen it targets is not known. Base qualities are missing; no much larger clone stands one base away. The data stem from a study of T cells in Graves' hyperthyroidism and ophthalmopathy (dated 2019 in TCRdb). Study-level background: Peripheral blood was sampled at the time of initial diagnosis, prior to any treatment. To identify distinguishing TCR V-J signatures, a discovery cohort of 100 patients was used, comprising under 45 with Graves' ophthalmopathy and under 60 with stable Graves' hyperthyroidism. Prospective prediction of ophthalmopathy was tested in an independent validation cohort consisting of some 18 hyperthyroidism patients and around 17 patients who later progressed to ophthalmopathy. For training and testing, the roughly 97 patients in the discovery cohort were randomly divided in a 7:3 ratio. In several Graves' hyperthyroidism patients, the study also compared T-cell repertoires from thyroid tissue with T-cell repertoires from blood. Following sampling, methimazole starting at 30 mg daily was given to hyperthyroidism patients, and high-dose intravenous methylprednisolone was given to ophthalmopathy patients. The paper describes TCR Vbeta CDR3 sequencing of around 130 peripheral blood samples, made up of roughly 45 ophthalmopathy patients, more than 70 hyperthyroidism patients and 17 progressor patients. Paper-wide results and their limitations: A model built on a 13 V-J signature distinguished ophthalmopathy from stable hyperthyroidism, reaching about 88% sensitivity and around 82% specificity in cross-validation and 80%/75% in testing. Sample size was not statistically predetermined, and blinding of investigators to group allocation was not performed. Blood samples also contained most of the expanded thyroid clonotypes (frequency above 0.001), which suggests that blood repertoires may reflect thyroid immune responses. In validation, the model predicted progression to ophthalmopathy with over 60% sensitivity and approximately 72% specificity, a median of around six months before onset.

Moderately to severely active disease, a Clinical Activity Score of at least 3, a NOSPECS grade of at least 4, and a duration under 3 months were present in ophthalmopathy patients. The study excluded patients with uncontrolled infections, other autoimmune diseases, pregnancy or lactation. Diagnoses were established on the basis of clinical symptoms, serum thyroxine and TRAb, thyroid ultrasound, and orbital computed tomography. Ficoll-Paque density gradient centrifugation was used to isolate PBMCs from approximately 10 ml of fresh peripheral blood. Trizol reagent was used to extract total RNA, and RNA quality was then checked on an Agilent 2100 Bioanalyzer. The TCR beta CDR3 regions were amplified from the RNA transcripts. The TCR CDR3 was subjected to a first round of RT-PCR using the HTBI primer set and the Qiagen OneStep RT-PCR kit. Libraries were constructed in a second round of multiplex PCR, after which size selection and purification were performed. The libraries were sequenced on an Illumina HiSeq2000 using paired-end 100 bp reads. In the authors' own workflow: SOAPnuke was used to process the raw data, with reads discarded if the reads contained adapters or uncalled bases, had a mean Phred below 15, or lacked an exact constant-primer or identifier match. COPE v1.2.5 was used to merge high-quality paired reads, and clonotypes were defined as unique nucleotide sequences. Clonotypes were aligned to IMGT TRBV, TRBD and TRBJ reference segments using MiTCR v1.1. The analysis was restricted to V-J combinations with a frequency above 0.0001, which together covered 99% to 99.2% of the repertoires. A TCS score was defined as the ratio between F50 (clonal expansion) and ExV (chaos), using BLOSUM62-based TCRdist between CDR3 peptides within each V-J. Welch's t-statistics and random forest reduced roughly 500 V-J features to under 15, which were used in a naive Bayes classifier (R e1071). TCRdb handled the public reads itself, with Q25 trimming in fastp and clone calling in MiXCR, and kept productive beta chains. Rows with a matching CDR3 protein are joined into one entry that keeps the most common DNA and genes. These V and J calls rely on TCRdb rather than the paper's analysis. This sample gives hundreds of thousands of distinct CDR3 sequences in total; approximately 15% of them show up just once. Of the sample, roughly an eighth falls within the top ten clones.

V has 8 bases trimmed and J has 9 bases trimmed; junction bases matching no gene number 4. In the germline V gene, CDR1 corresponds to SNHLY and CDR2 to FYNNEI. The CDR3 runs 11 amino acids, cysteine and phenylalanine included. The DNA shown is the 33-base CDR3, in frame from base 1. The sequence was collected from a man between 18 and 35 years old with Graves' ophthalmopathy. Sequenced: blood. This chain is built from TRBV2 and TRBJ2-1; 7 bases in the junction line up with TRBD2. The CDR3 has the sequence CASGWGGEQFF. The DNA reads TGTGCCAGCGGATGGGGGGGTGAGCAGTTCTTC.